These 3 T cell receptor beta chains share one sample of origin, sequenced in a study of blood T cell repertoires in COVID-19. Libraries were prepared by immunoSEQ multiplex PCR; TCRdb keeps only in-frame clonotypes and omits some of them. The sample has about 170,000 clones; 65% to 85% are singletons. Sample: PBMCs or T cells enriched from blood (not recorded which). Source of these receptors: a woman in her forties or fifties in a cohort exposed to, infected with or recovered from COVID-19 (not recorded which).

The chain's CDR3 is CASRTRGRNTDTQYF. CDR3 DNA sequence: TGTGCCAGTAGAACCAGGGGGCGCAACACAGATACGCAGTATTTT. The chain carries TRBV19 and TRBJ2-3, with TRBD1 matching over 8 bases. V shed 6 bases, J shed 2 bases, and the junction held 7 bases outside the gene matches. CDR1 is LNHDA, CDR2 SQIVND, per germline (reference sequence). The CDR3 consists of 15 residues.

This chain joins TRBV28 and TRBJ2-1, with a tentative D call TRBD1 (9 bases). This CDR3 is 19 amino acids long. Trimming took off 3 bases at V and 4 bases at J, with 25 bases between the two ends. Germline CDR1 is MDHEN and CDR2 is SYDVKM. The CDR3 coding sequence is TGTGCCAGCAGTTTCTCGGACAGGGGATGGCGGGGGGAGTACAATGAGCAGTTCTTC. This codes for CASSFSDRGWRGEYNEQFF.

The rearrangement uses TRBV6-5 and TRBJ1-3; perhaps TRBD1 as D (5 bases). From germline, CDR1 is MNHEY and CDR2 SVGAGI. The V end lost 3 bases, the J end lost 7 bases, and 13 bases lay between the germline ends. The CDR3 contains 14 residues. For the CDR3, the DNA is TGTGCCAGCAGTTATTCGGGACTCCGGAACACCATATATTTT. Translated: CASSYSGLRNTIYF.